This T cell receptor (beta chain) was recovered during a study of regulatory T cells in long-lasting Graves disease. A note on this clonotype: This may be a read error: a much more frequent sequence differs by one nucleotide. This is likely a read error, given that the CDR3 carries no conserved phenylalanine or tryptophan at its end.

Regarding time point: newly diagnosed GD, antithyroid drugs for less than 3 months. From PBMCs, RNA was extracted and then used to make the TCR library. CDR3 length: 15 amino acids. Germline V gene sequence: CDR1 SGHDN, CDR2 FVKESK. V shed 5 bases and J 1 base; nucleotides not matched to a gene: 4. iRepertoire HTBI primers and Arm-PCR of CDR3 regions built TCR beta libraries. TCRdb called the multiplex PCR reads again in MiXCR, with one record for every CDR3 protein. The sample includes over 500,000 distinct CDR3 sequences, 16% of them seen just once. This sample was shared with a second study, whose subject was T cells in Graves' hyperthyroidism and ophthalmopathy.

The receptor's source is a woman in her 30s with Graves disease. The sequencing used peripheral blood mononuclear cells (PBMCs), collected at new diagnosis, from a patient treated with antithyroid drugs. This chain joins TRBV14 and TRBJ2-2; TRBD1 matches 7 bases. The chain's CDR3 is CASSGDSRNTGELFI. CDR3 sequence (DNA): TGTGCCAGCAGCGGGGACAGCCGGAACACCGGGGAGCTGTTTATT.